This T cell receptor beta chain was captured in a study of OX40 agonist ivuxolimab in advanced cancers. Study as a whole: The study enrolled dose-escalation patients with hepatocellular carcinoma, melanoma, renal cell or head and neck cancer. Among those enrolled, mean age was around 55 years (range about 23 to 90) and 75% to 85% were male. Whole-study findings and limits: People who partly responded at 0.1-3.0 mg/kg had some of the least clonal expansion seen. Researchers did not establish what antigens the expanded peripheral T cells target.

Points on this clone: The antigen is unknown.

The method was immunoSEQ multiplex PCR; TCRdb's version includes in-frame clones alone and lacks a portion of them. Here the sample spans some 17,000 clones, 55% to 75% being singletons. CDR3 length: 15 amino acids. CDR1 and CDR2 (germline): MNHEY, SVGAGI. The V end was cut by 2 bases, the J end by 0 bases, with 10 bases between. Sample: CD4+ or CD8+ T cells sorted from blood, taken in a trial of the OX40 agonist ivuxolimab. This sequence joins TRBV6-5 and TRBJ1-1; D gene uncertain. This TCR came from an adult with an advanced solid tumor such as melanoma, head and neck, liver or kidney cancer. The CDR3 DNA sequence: TGTGCCAGCAGTTACGGGGAGTACATGAACACTGAAGCTTTCTTT. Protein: CASSYGEYMNTEAFF.